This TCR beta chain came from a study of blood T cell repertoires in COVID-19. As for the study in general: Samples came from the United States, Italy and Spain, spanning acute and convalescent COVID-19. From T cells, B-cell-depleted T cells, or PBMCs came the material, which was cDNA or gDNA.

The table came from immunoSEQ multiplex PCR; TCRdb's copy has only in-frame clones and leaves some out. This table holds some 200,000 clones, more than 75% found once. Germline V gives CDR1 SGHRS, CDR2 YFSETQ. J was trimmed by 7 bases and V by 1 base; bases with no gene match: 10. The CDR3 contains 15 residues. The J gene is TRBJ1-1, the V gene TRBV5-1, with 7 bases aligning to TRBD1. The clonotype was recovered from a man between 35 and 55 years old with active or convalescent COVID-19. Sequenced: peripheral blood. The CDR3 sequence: CASSLRTGKGDEAFF. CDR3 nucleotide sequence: TGCGCCAGCAGCTTGAGGACAGGAAAGGGAGATGAAGCTTTCTTT.